This TCR beta chain was captured by sequencing in a study of beta chain features in type 1 diabetes. As for the study in general: Analysis included roughly 100 million sorted cells drawn from all samples.

cDNA synthesis used the whole RNA isolate, giving expressed TCRB sequences. Method: immunoSEQ multiplex PCR; TCRdb's copy keeps in-frame clones and lacks some. The profile covers around 180,000 clones, with 7.8% appearing a single time and 0.94% taken by the ten largest. CD45RO/CCR7/CD25/CD127/CD95/CD27 separated CD4+ naive, central memory, regulatory and stem cell-like memory cells by sorting. All of the sorted populations showed purity greater than 95%. Study results and caveats: A definitive answer on HLA type influencing TCRB rearrangement was not reached here. In all four CD4+ subsets, TCRB CDR3 length was significantly, moderately reduced in type 1 diabetes.

This clone was observed at least ten times. The antigen is undetermined. The CDR3 is 15 amino acids. Germline V gene sequence: CDR1 SGHAT, CDR2 FQNNGV. With 5 bases clipped from V and 0 bases from J, the junction kept 6 bases outside the gene matches. The chain joins TRBV11-2 to TRBJ1-1; 7 bases are shared with TRBD1. The TCR originated in a woman aged 40 to 55 with type 1 diabetes. Source material: central memory CD4+ T cells from blood. The CDR3 loop is CASSPGGTVNTEAFF. The DNA of the CDR3 is TGTGCCAGCAGCCCAGGGGGGACGGTGAACACTGAAGCTTTCTTT.